What follows is one T cell receptor (beta chain) and its context. The antigen it recognizes is unknown. Nothing much larger sits one base from this clone, and base qualities are not available. Genomic DNA from CD8+ cells was used for TCRbeta sequencing, which was performed according to the manufacturer's instructions. A genomics technology centre in Finland ran the TCRbeta sequencing, which was done with the immunoSEQ assay. The source study handled its data this way. The clonotype tables produced by the immunoSEQ preprocessing pipeline were converted into VDJtools format, and any non-productive clonotypes were filtered out. Any sample with fewer than 10,000 reads was excluded, the remaining samples were subsampled to 10,000 reads, and most of the eight CND-RA samples made it through. Shannon-Wiener, Simpson and clonality indices were calculated with the VDJtools CalcDiversityStats function on data subsampled to 10,000 reads. Non-singleton TCRbeta clonotypes were hard-matched, with no mismatches allowed, against VDJdb to infer antigen specificity. CDR3 sequences that differed by one amino acid (Hamming distance 1) were grouped together into clusters with potentially shared antigen targets. After each group was resampled to six samples, one-sided Fisher's exact tests checked public clonotypes for group enrichment, with the whole procedure repeated ten times. Sourced from immuneACCESS, this table was stored by TCRdb with only in-frame sequences that have V and J called. A share of the clones is absent; for the studies checked, an unresolved V gene accounts for under half, and the remainder has no known explanation. V, J and clone size derive from that table, while D and trimming were established from the DNA sequence. Present in this sample are 13,000 or so clones, around 86% of which were seen just once. The ten largest account for approximately 26% of the sample.

Relative to germline, V is missing 1 base and J is missing 5 bases, with 3 bases of the junction outside any gene match. Counted from cysteine to phenylalanine, this CDR3 has 13 amino acids. The entry retains the CDR3 DNA only, 39 bases that are in frame from base 1. The CDR1 and CDR2 encoded by the germline V gene (reference sequence) are GTSNPN and SVGIG. The data were obtained in a study of CD8 T cells in seronegative destructive rheumatoid arthritis (dated by TCRdb to 2018 to 2020). For context, the study as a whole: Most of the eight CND-RA patients were receiving biological drugs at sampling. Comparison cohorts of seropositive RA, seronegative RA and healthy controls came from an earlier published TCRbeta dataset rather than new sequencing. Researchers compared peripheral CD8+ TCRbeta repertoires from patients with CCP-negative destructive rheumatoid arthritis (CND-RA) against repertoires from newly diagnosed seropositive RA, seronegative RA and healthy controls.

The investigation overall reported the following: Without diagnostic samples, TCR repertoire differences may partly reflect poor disease control over the years rather than being present at onset. The authors read the apparently distinct set of enriched public clonotypes carried by CND-RA patients as support for a separate disease subset. The small size of the CND-RA cohort was acknowledged as a study limitation. Once age was adjusted for, the CD8+ TCRbeta repertoires of CND-RA patients appeared less diverse and more clonal than the repertoires of other RA subtypes. More CMV-reactive and fewer influenza A-reactive CD8+ TCRbeta sequences were observed in CND-RA repertoires than in controls and other RA subtypes. Across the 95,000 to 150,000 clonotypes tested, no public clonotype enrichment was retained after Benjamini-Hochberg correction.

The CND-RA patients tested negative on the clinical CCP2 antibody test, and joint destruction in these patients kept progressing despite active therapy. Every CND-RA patient had failed conventional anti-rheumatic therapy and showed typical joint destruction in the wrists and ankles. Sampling of CND-RA patients was performed not at diagnosis but after long disease histories, which spanned decades in several cases. Around 50 millilitres of EDTA-anticoagulated peripheral blood were collected from each patient. Ficoll-Paque PLUS density gradient separation was used to isolate peripheral blood mononuclear cells. AutoMACS magnetic bead positive selection was used to isolate CD8+ cells from fresh or cryopreserved PBMCs, and flow cytometry was used to check purity. Nucleospin Tissue or Tissue XS kits were used for genomic DNA extraction, and quantification was performed on a Qubit 2.0 fluorometer.

This receptor chain uses TRBV30 and TRBJ2-3, with 7 bases in between that match TRBD1. The TCR was taken from a woman between 25 and 49 years old with seronegative destructive rheumatoid arthritis. The sequencing input was CD8+ T cells from blood. The CDR3 region reads CAWSATGRDTQYF. The DNA sequence follows: TGTGCCTGGAGTGCGACAGGGAGAGATACGCAGTATTTT.